Presented here are 31 T cell receptor beta chains from one specimen sequenced in a study of blood T cell repertoires in COVID-19. Clones were sequenced by immunoSEQ multiplex PCR, and TCRdb holds only the in-frame ones, with some missing. Seen here are about 120,000 clones, more than 70% observed once, and the top ten hold 6.5% to 9.5%. Sequencing used peripheral blood. These receptors originate from a human donor in a cohort sampled during active COVID-19.

This chain joins TRBV27 and TRBJ1-5; 8 bases fit TRBD1. The V segment lost 6 bases and the J segment 6 bases; nucleotides outside the gene matches: 7. The CDR3 has 14 residues. Germline V gene lookup returns CDR1 MNHEY and CDR2 SMNVEV (reference sequence). CDR3 nucleotide sequence: TGTGCCAGCAGCGGACAGGGTGGGAGTCAGCCCCAGCATTTT. Translated: CASSGQGGSQPQHF.

The J gene is TRBJ1-1, the V gene TRBV11-1; 9 bases line up with TRBD1. Per the germline V gene, CDR1 is SGHAT and CDR2 is FQDESV (reference sequence). The CDR3 is 16 residues long. Trimming at V came to 2 bases and at J to 5 bases, leaving 9 bases not matched to a gene. The CDR3 DNA reads as TGTGCCAGCAGCTTAAACCTGGGACAGGGTGGAACTGAAGCTTTCTTT. It encodes CASSLNLGQGGTEAFF.

The V and J genes are TRBV21-1 and TRBJ2-1; TRBD2, the table's D call, was not compared with the DNA. TRBV21-1 is shown as a pseudogene. This CDR3 has 21 residues. In DNA form, the CDR3 reads TGTGCCAGCAGCAAAGGCCAGGTAACTAGCGGGATGGGCAAGAAGTACAATGAGCAGTTCTTC. It encodes CASSKGQVTSGMGKKYNEQFF.

Only one count was recorded for this clone. This chain connects TRBV5-1 to TRBJ2-7, with a tentative D call TRBD1 (6 bases). This CDR3 is built from 15 residues. V lost 2 bases and J 0 bases, leaving 12 bases between the germline ends. CDR1 and CDR2 from the germline V gene are SGHRS and YFSETQ. The CDR3, as DNA: TGCGCCAGCAGCTTCGTAACAGGGAGCTCCTACGAGCAGTACTTC. Its translation: CASSFVTGSSYEQYF.

The chain uses TRBV9 and TRBJ2-7; D may be TRBD2 (5 bases). V dropped 3 bases and J dropped 2 bases, with 12 bases sitting between them. The CDR3 covers 14 residues. From germline, CDR1 is SGDLS and CDR2 YYNGEE. In DNA form, the CDR3 reads TGTGCCAGCAGCGCTGAGACGGGAACCTACGAGCAGTACTTC. Translating gives CASSAETGTYEQYF.

CDR3 residues: CASSQGLAGGEQYF. The CDR3 DNA follows: TGCGCCAGCAGCCAGGGACTAGCGGGAGGCGAGCAGTACTTC. V is TRBV10-2 and J is TRBJ2-7, with TRBD2 matching over 15 bases. V trimming: 6 bases; J trimming: 6 bases; junction bases outside the gene matches: 3. This CDR3 region has 14 residues. CDR1 and CDR2 from the germline V gene are WSHSY and SAAADI.

The CDR3: CASRLTGRGRTYEQYF. The CDR3 DNA sequence: TGTGCCAGCAGATTGACGGGCAGGGGAAGGACCTACGAGCAGTACTTC. V is TRBV25-1 and J is TRBJ2-7; weak D call: TRBD1 (6 bases). V shed 6 bases and J shed 2 bases, with 20 bases lying between them. Germline assignment: CDR1 MGHDK and CDR2 SYGVNS. The length of the CDR3 is 16 residues.

The chain links TRBV5-4 to TRBJ1-1; 10 bases are a match to TRBD1. With V trimmed by 4 bases and J by 2 bases, 2 bases remained unmatched. Germline CDR1 and CDR2: SGHNT and YYREEE (reference sequence). The CDR3 extends over 14 amino acids. The CDR3 sequence is CASSRDRGNTEAFF. The CDR3 bases are TGTGCCAGCAGCCGGGACAGGGGTAACACTGAAGCTTTCTTT.

The rearrangement joins TRBV7-9 to TRBJ2-7, with D possibly matching TRBD1 (7 bases). CDR1 is SEHNR, CDR2 FQNEAQ, per germline (reference sequence). The V gene lost 5 bases and the J gene lost 5 bases, with 13 bases spanning the gap. This CDR3 has 13 amino acids. The CDR3 nucleotides are TGTGCCAGCAGCCGACAGGGAGGCCACGAGCAGTACTTC. Translation: CASSRQGGHEQYF.

J is TRBJ2-7 and V is TRBV6-6; D gene unclear. Germline values: CDR1 MNHNY, CDR2 SVGAGI (reference sequence). This CDR3 has 13 residues. V shed 10 bases and J shed 1 base, with 14 bases lying between them. The CDR3 spells CATRPGHSYEQYF. The CDR3 DNA reads TGTGCCACCCGGCCAGGCCATTCCTACGAGCAGTACTTC.

A single count supports this clone. This chain links TRBV5-1 with TRBJ2-7; 9 bases match TRBD1. There are 16 residues in the CDR3. In germline, CDR1 is SGHRS, CDR2 YFSETQ. With 3 bases clipped from V and 0 bases from J, the junction kept 7 bases outside the gene matches. The CDR3 loop is CASSSPGQGSSYEQYF. The CDR3 region has the DNA TGCGCCAGCAGCTCCCCGGGACAGGGTAGCTCCTACGAGCAGTACTTC.

The V and J genes are TRBV19 and TRBJ1-3; no definite D call. Deletions cut 3 bases from V and 0 bases from J, with 12 bases between. The CDR3 runs to 16 residues. Germline assignment: CDR1 LNHDA and CDR2 SQIVND (reference sequence). CDR3 loop: CASSISASSSGNTIYF. The CDR3 bases are TGTGCCAGTAGTATTTCTGCATCGAGCTCTGGAAACACCATATATTTT.

In its sample, this clone was seen once. The chain employs TRBV30 and TRBJ1-1; D is perhaps TRBD1 (6 bases). V was trimmed by 7 bases and J by 11 bases, leaving 14 bases between them. This CDR3 has 10 residues. CDR1 is GTSNPN and CDR2 is SVGIG in the germline V gene (reference sequence). CDR3 loop: CAFRTVEAFF. The CDR3 DNA sequence: TGTGCCTTCCGGACAGTGGAGGCTTTCTTT.

V usage is TRBV6-1 and J usage is TRBJ1-2, with D possibly matching TRBD1 (6 bases). The V and J ends lost 1 base and 1 base respectively, with 10 bases between them. The CDR3 contains 15 residues. From germline, CDR1 is MNHNS and CDR2 SASEGT. The CDR3 DNA is TGTGCCAGCAGTGAAGGGACAGTATTTAACTATGGCTACACCTTC. This gives the protein CASSEGTVFNYGYTF.

This sequence joins TRBV10-3 and TRBJ1-2; TRBD1 is a possible D gene (6 bases). V lost 0 bases and J lost 0, with 11 bases in between. The CDR3 is 16 amino acids. Germline V lookup: CDR1 ENHRY, CDR2 SYGVKD. As DNA, the CDR3 is TGTGCCATCAGTGAGTCCGGGGGGCGGGCTAACTATGGCTACACCTTC. This translates into CAISESGGRANYGYTF.

The rearrangement uses TRBV4-1 and TRBJ1-6; no clear D gene. CDR3 length: 17 residues. Germline CDR1 MGHRA, CDR2 YSYEKL. Trimming removed 0 bases from V and 0 bases from J, with 9 bases in between. The CDR3 protein is CASSQDPPSSYNSPLHF. CDR3 DNA sequence: TGCGCCAGCAGCCAAGACCCTCCGAGCTCCTATAATTCACCCCTCCACTTT.

The chain has TRBV7-9 and TRBJ2-7, with 10 bases fitting TRBD2. This CDR3 comprises 14 residues. J gave up 5 bases and V 8 bases, and 9 bases lay outside the gene matches. Germline V gene data show CDR1 as SEHNR and CDR2 as FQNEAQ (reference sequence). The DNA for the CDR3 is TGTGCCAGCTCGGAGGGACTAGCGAAAAACGAGCAGTACTTC. Its translation: CASSEGLAKNEQYF.

This chain joins TRBV9 and TRBJ1-1; possibly TRBD1 for D (5 bases). Between the trimmed V and J ends, which lost 1 base and 4 bases, there was a span of 14 bases. This CDR3 is 15 amino acids long. CDR1 and CDR2 from the germline V gene are SGDLS and YYNGEE. DNA for the CDR3: TGTGCCAGCAGCGTAATGGAGGCGGGGGGCACTGAAGCTTTCTTT. Translated: CASSVMEAGGTEAFF.

This clone was recorded once. This sample also contains other DNA sequences that code for the same CDR3. The chain carries TRBV7-9 and TRBJ1-1; D ambiguous. With 2 bases removed from V and 3 bases from J, the gap between germline ends came to 4 bases. The germline CDR1 and CDR2 sequences are SEHNR and FQNEAQ (reference sequence). The CDR3 has 12 amino acids. The CDR3 DNA reads TGTGCCAGCAGCTTATCAGACACTGAAGCTTTCTTT. This gives the protein CASSLSDTEAFF.

The chain employs TRBV11-3 and TRBJ2-3, with TRBD2 matching over 8 bases. CDR1 and CDR2 from the germline V gene are SGHNT and YENEEA. This CDR3 spans 16 amino acids. V was pared by 5 bases and J by 1 base, with 8 bases of the junction left unmatched. The CDR3 coding sequence is TGTGCCAGCAGCCGACGTAGCGGGGACCGCACAGATACGCAGTATTTT. Translated: CASSRRSGDRTDTQYF. The whole variable domain, filled in from reference TRBV11-3 and TRBJ2-3, reads EAGVVQSPRYKIIEKKQPVAFWCNPISGHNTLYWYLQNLGQGPELLIRYENEEAVDDSQLPKDRFSAERLKGVDSTLKIQPAELGDSAVYLCASSRRSGDRTDTQYFGPGTRLTVL.

As concerns this clone: Compared with germline, one end of the junction differs, possibly owing to a read error. The chain carries TRBV2 and TRBJ2-7, with 7 nucleotides matching TRBD1. The CDR3 is 13 residues long. The V gene's germline CDR1 is SNHLY and CDR2 FYNNEI. The CDR3 is CASREARQGQQYF. CDR3 sequence (DNA): TGTGCCAGCAGGGAAGCAAGACAGGGTCAGCAGTACTTC. The whole variable domain, filled in from reference TRBV2 and TRBJ2-7, reads EPEVTQTPSHQVTQMGQEVILRCVPISNHLYFYWYRQILGQKVEFLVSFYNNEISEKSEIFDDQFSVERPDGSNFTLKIRSTKLEDSAMYFCASREARQGQQYFGPGTRLTVT.

This sequence joins TRBV7-2 and TRBJ2-1; no firm D call. Between the trimmed V and J ends, which lost 5 bases and 6 bases, there was a span of 11 bases. Germline CDR1 SGHTA, CDR2 FQGNSA. The CDR3 runs to 13 residues. The CDR3 sequence is CASSRLVPNEQFF. In DNA form, the CDR3 reads TGTGCCAGCAGCCGTCTAGTCCCCAATGAGCAGTTCTTC.

The rearrangement joins TRBV7-8 to TRBJ2-7; 8 bases line up with TRBD1. The length of the CDR3 is 13 residues. The germline CDR1 and CDR2 sequences are SGHVS and FQNEAQ. Unmatched junction bases numbered 3, after V lost 5 bases and J lost 3 bases. DNA for the CDR3: TGTGCCAGCAGCATCGGACAGGGCTACGAGCAGTACTTC. This sequence encodes CASSIGQGYEQYF. The full variable domain, rest sourced from reference TRBV7-8 and TRBJ2-7, is GAGVSQSPRYKVAKRGQDVALRCDPISGHVSLFWYQQALGQGPEFLTYFQNEAQLDKSGLPSDRFFAERPEGSVSTLKIQRTQQEDSAVYLCASSIGQGYEQYFGPGTRLTVT.

The rearrangement uses TRBV2 and TRBJ1-1, with 7 positions matching TRBD1. Losses at the gene ends were 2 bases for V and 3 bases for J; bases not matched to a gene: 3. The CDR3 has 14 amino acids. Germline CDR1 is SNHLY and CDR2 is FYNNEI. The CDR3 sequence is CASSETTGDTEAFF. Written as DNA, the CDR3 is TGTGCCAGCAGTGAAACTACAGGGGACACTGAAGCTTTCTTT.

J is TRBJ2-7 and V is TRBV4-1; 10 nucleotides agree with TRBD1. Germline CDR1 MGHRA, CDR2 YSYEKL. The length of the CDR3 is 16 residues. V lost 1 base and J lost 3; bases outside the gene matches: 6. This CDR3 is CASSQGLGTGDYEQYF. The CDR3 coding sequence is TGCGCCAGCAGCCAAGGGCTGGGGACAGGGGACTACGAGCAGTACTTC.

The CDR3 protein is CASSLQTRSDTQYF. CDR3 nucleotide sequence: TGCGCCAGCAGCTTGCAGACTAGATCAGATACGCAGTATTTT. V usage is TRBV5-1 and J usage is TRBJ2-3; tentative D call: TRBD2 (6 bases). The CDR3 runs 14 residues. Germline V gives CDR1 SGHRS, CDR2 YFSETQ. V lost 1 base and J lost 4, with 10 bases in between.

The V call is TRBV28, the J call TRBJ1-2; tentative D call: TRBD1 (5 bases). Per the germline V gene, CDR1 is MDHEN and CDR2 is SYDVKM. The CDR3 spans 16 residues. V lost 3 bases to trimming and J lost 3 bases, with 17 bases between them. The CDR3 region has the DNA TGTGCCAGCAGTTTTCCCTACCTTCGGGGGGACTATGGCTACACCTTC. It is translated as CASSFPYLRGDYGYTF.

The rearrangement uses TRBV5-6 and TRBJ1-1; D call uncertain. V lost 0 bases and J lost 6, with 3 bases in between. Germline V gene data show CDR1 as SGHDT and CDR2 as YYEEEE. The CDR3 is 11 amino acids. In DNA form, the CDR3 reads TGTGCCAGCAGCTTGGCCGCTGAAGCTTTCTTT. As protein: CASSLAAEAFF. Full variable domain (rest looked up from reference TRBV5-6 and TRBJ1-1): DAGVTQSPTHLIKTRGQQVTLRCSPKSGHDTVSWYQQALGQGPQFIFQYYEEEERQRGNFPDRFSGHQFPNYSSELNVNALLLGDSALYLCASSLAAEAFFGQGTRLTVV.

V is TRBV10-3 and J is TRBJ1-2; tentative D call: TRBD1 (5 bases). The V gene's germline CDR1 is ENHRY and CDR2 SYGVKD. V was shortened by 8 bases and J by 5 bases, with 15 bases between the two germline ends. This CDR3 is 13 amino acids long. In DNA form, the CDR3 reads TGTGCCATCCTTAGGGGCAGCGGGTATGGCTACACCTTC. It encodes CAILRGSGYGYTF.

The chain is built from TRBV2 and TRBJ2-5; 9 nucleotides align to TRBD2. Germline lookup yields CDR1 SNHLY and CDR2 FYNNEI. The J segment lost 3 bases and the V segment lost 8 bases, leaving 13 bases of the junction unmatched. This CDR3 contains 16 residues. As DNA, the CDR3 is TGTGCCAGCGGACTGCCTCTGGGCGGGGGGGAAGAGACCCAGTACTTC. Its translation: CASGLPLGGGEETQYF. The complete variable domain, with remaining parts taken from reference TRBV2 and TRBJ2-5, reads EPEVTQTPSHQVTQMGQEVILRCVPISNHLYFYWYRQILGQKVEFLVSFYNNEISEKSEIFDDQFSVERPDGSNFTLKIRSTKLEDSAMYFCASGLPLGGGEETQYFGPGTRLLVL.

In DNA, the CDR3 is TGCGCCAGCAGTGAAACCCAAGCGGGGACCTCCGGGGAGCAGTACTTC. Translating gives CASSETQAGTSGEQYF. J is TRBJ2-7 and V is TRBV10-1, with 7 positions matching TRBD2. The CDR3 has 16 residues. Germline trimming cut 3 bases from V and 7 bases from J; bases unmatched to any gene: 15. The germline V gene has CDR1 WNHNN and CDR2 SYGVQD (reference sequence).